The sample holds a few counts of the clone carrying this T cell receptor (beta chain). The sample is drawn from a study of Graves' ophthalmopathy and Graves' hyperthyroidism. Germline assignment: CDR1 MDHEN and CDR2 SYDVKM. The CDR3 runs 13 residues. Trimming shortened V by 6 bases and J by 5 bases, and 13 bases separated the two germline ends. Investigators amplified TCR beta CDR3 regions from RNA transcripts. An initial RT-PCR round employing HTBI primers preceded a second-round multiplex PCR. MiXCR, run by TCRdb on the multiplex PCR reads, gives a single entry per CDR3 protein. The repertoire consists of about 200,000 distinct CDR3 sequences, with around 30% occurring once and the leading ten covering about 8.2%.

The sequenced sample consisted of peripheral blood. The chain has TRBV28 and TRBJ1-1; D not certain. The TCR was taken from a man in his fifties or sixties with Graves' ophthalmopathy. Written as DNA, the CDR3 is TGTGCCAGCAGCCCCCCGCGGAGGACTGAAGCTTTCTTT. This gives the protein CASSPPRRTEAFF.